One and the same sample provided the 30 T cell receptor beta chains below, sequenced in a study of cytomegalovirus exposure and HLA in healthy donors. The PCR contained 60 Vbeta and 13 Jbeta primers. Data came from immunoSEQ multiplex PCR; TCRdb stores just in-frame clones and leaves some out. The profile covers over 200,000 clones, with 70% to 85% appearing a single time and 0.5% to 0.7% taken by the ten largest. Material: PBMCs. Receptors were obtained from a woman in her thirties or forties in good health and CMV-seronegative.

V and J are TRBV6-5 and TRBJ1-6, with D maybe TRBD1 (5 bases). Trimming pared 7 bases from V and 6 bases from J, leaving 10 bases between. This CDR3 contains 13 residues. Germline values: CDR1 MNHEY, CDR2 SVGAGI. CDR3 residues: CASKRDANSPLHF. The CDR3 nucleotides are TGTGCCAGCAAGCGGGACGCTAATTCACCCCTCCACTTT.

On this clone: One end of the junction varies from germline; a read error may be responsible. Different DNA sequences within this sample yield the same CDR3. The gene calls are TRBV2 and TRBJ2-5, with 11 bases lining up with TRBD1. CDR3 size: 12 residues. Germline assignment: CDR1 SNHLY and CDR2 FYNNEI. The CDR3 nucleotides are TGCGCCAGCTGGACAGGGGGCGAGACCCAGTACTTC. Amino acids: CASWTGGETQYF.

This chain uses TRBV29-1 with TRBJ1-2, with 7 bases identical to TRBD1. The CDR3 loop spans 11 amino acids. Germline CDR1 reads SQVTM; CDR2 reads ANQGSEA. V was clipped by 5 bases and J by 6 bases; unmatched bases: 3. In DNA, the CDR3 is TGCAGCGTTCAGGGGGACCATGGCTACACCTTC. It encodes CSVQGDHGYTF.

This CDR3 reads CASNEGGLPQVLYF. The DNA of the CDR3 is TGTGCCAGTAACGAAGGCGGACTCCCCCAGGTGTTGTATTTT. The genes are TRBV19 and TRBJ2-3; the D gene is possibly TRBD2 (5 bases). Germline loops: CDR1 LNHDA, CDR2 SQIVND (reference sequence). This CDR3 contains 14 residues. Deletions cut 7 bases from V and 14 bases from J, with 25 bases between.

This chain uses TRBV11-3 with TRBJ2-7; weak D call: TRBD2 (6 bases). The CDR3 is made up of 14 amino acids. V was shortened by 7 bases and J by 4 bases, with 17 bases between the two germline ends. Germline V gene sequence: CDR1 SGHNT, CDR2 YENEEA. Here the CDR3 reads CASTPEGGWYEQYF. The CDR3 bases are TGTGCCAGCACCCCGGAGGGCGGCTGGTACGAGCAGTACTTC.

V gene TRBV6-5 combines with J gene TRBJ2-7, with D possibly matching TRBD1 (5 bases). There are 14 residues in the CDR3. V was pared by 6 bases and J by 0 bases, with 12 bases between. CDR1 is MNHEY, CDR2 SVGAGI, per germline. CDR3 DNA: TGTGCCAGCAGGACAACGGACACCTCCTACGAGCAGTACTTC. Its translation: CASRTTDTSYEQYF.

There are a few counts of this clone. The chain is built from TRBV11-3 and TRBJ2-7; no reliable D call. CDR1 and CDR2 from the germline V gene are SGHNT and YENEEA. The CDR3 covers 13 residues. Between the trimmed V and J ends, which lost 4 bases and 5 bases, there was a span of 12 bases. CDR3 sequence: CASSSGNINEQYF. CDR3 coding DNA: TGTGCCAGCAGCTCTGGCAACATAAACGAGCAGTACTTC.

The chain has TRBV7-8 and TRBJ1-3; 7 bases are shared with TRBD1. Germline V lookup: CDR1 SGHVS, CDR2 FQNEAQ. This CDR3 region has 16 residues. The V segment lost 3 bases and the J segment 0 bases; nucleotides outside the gene matches: 5. CDR3 DNA: TGTGCCAGCAGCTTCCGGACAGGAGCCTCTGGAAACACCATATATTTT. Protein: CASSFRTGASGNTIYF.

This chain connects TRBV4-3 to TRBJ2-3; 15 bases fit TRBD2. This CDR3 spans 20 amino acids. With V trimmed by 4 bases and J by 0 bases, 11 bases remained unmatched. CDR1 is LGHNA and CDR2 is YSLEER in the germline V gene. The CDR3 loop reads CASSRQGTSGGSFSTDTQYF. The CDR3 DNA is TGCGCCAGCAGCCGACAAGGGACTAGCGGGGGGTCATTTAGCACAGATACGCAGTATTTT.

This chain connects TRBV7-3 to TRBJ2-3; 11 bases line up with TRBD2. The V and J ends lost 0 bases and 0 bases, in that order; junction bases with no gene match: 8. In germline, CDR1 is SGHTA, CDR2 FQGTGA. This CDR3 has 19 amino acids. The CDR3 loop reads CASSLTSSGGPTSTDTQYF. CDR3 nucleotides: TGTGCCAGCAGCTTAACCTCTAGCGGGGGGCCCACTAGCACAGATACGCAGTATTTT.

The rearrangement uses TRBV19 and TRBJ1-3, with 7 bases aligning to TRBD1. CDR1 is LNHDA and CDR2 is SQIVND in the germline V gene (reference sequence). Unmatched junction bases numbered 12, after V lost 3 bases and J lost 7 bases. The CDR3 is made up of 16 amino acids. CDR3 nucleotide sequence: TGTGCCAGTAGTATGTCTCCTCGACAGGGCGGGAACACCATATATTTT. This translates into CASSMSPRQGGNTIYF.

J is TRBJ1-4 and V is TRBV18; D uncertain. The CDR3 runs 17 residues. Per germline, CDR1 KGHSH and CDR2 LQKENI. The V end lost 3 bases, the J end lost 7 bases, and 21 bases lay between the germline ends. This CDR3 is CASSPVTGGSVGEKLFF. CDR3 bases: TGTGCCAGCTCACCCGTCACCGGCGGTTCGGTGGGTGAAAAACTGTTTTTT.

CDR3 bases: TGTGCCAGCAGTTTAACCGCAGGGACAAATGAGCAGTTCTTC. The encoded protein is CASSLTAGTNEQFF. The chain couples TRBV27 to TRBJ2-1; D is perhaps TRBD1 (6 bases). Trimming removed 2 bases from V and 7 bases from J, with 12 bases in between. Germline V lookup: CDR1 MNHEY, CDR2 SMNVEV (reference sequence). The CDR3 consists of 14 residues.

As to this clone: Other DNA sequences within the sample encode an identical CDR3. The rearrangement joins TRBV5-1 to TRBJ2-1; no definite D call. The CDR3 is made up of 13 amino acids. Germline CDR1 and CDR2: SGHRS and YFSETQ. V was clipped by 0 bases and J by 3 bases, with 4 bases between them. The CDR3 nucleotides read TGCGCCAGCAGCTTGGGCAGCTACAATGAGCAGTTCTTC. Translated, it gives CASSLGSYNEQFF.

The J gene is TRBJ2-1, the V gene TRBV18; 13 bases are a match to TRBD2. V was clipped by 0 bases and J by 0 bases; unmatched bases: 5. The germline V gene encodes CDR1 KGHSH and CDR2 LQKENI. The CDR3 totals 19 residues. The DNA of the CDR3 is TGTGCCAGCTCACCACCGGGACTAGCGGGGTCTAGCTCCTACAATGAGCAGTTCTTC. It specifies CASSPPGLAGSSSYNEQFF.

V and J are TRBV11-2 and TRBJ2-1; D unclear. V was pared by 4 bases and J by 4 bases, with 14 bases between. CDR1 SGHAT and CDR2 FQNNGV come from the germline V gene. This CDR3 spans 15 amino acids. The CDR3 DNA reads as TGTGCCAGCAGCTCCCGTACGAGCGATTACAATGAGCAGTTCTTC. It is translated as CASSSRTSDYNEQFF.

V is TRBV6-1 and J is TRBJ1-5, with D hard to call. The CDR3 is 15 residues long. Trimming removed 4 bases at V and 1 base at J, with 11 bases between. Looked up from germline, CDR1 is MNHNS and CDR2 is SASEGT. The DNA for the CDR3 is TGTGCCAGCAGTGGGGCGGGGTTAAGCAATCAGCCCCAGCATTTT. Translation: CASSGAGLSNQPQHF.

This chain uses TRBV5-6 with TRBJ1-2; D is perhaps TRBD1 (6 bases). The CDR3 is 14 residues long. Germline-derived CDR1 and CDR2 are SGHDT and YYEEEE. Trimming took 5 bases from V and 3 from J, leaving 14 bases between them. The CDR3 DNA is TGTGCCAGCAGGCCAGGGGTTTTGGACTATGGCTACACCTTC. It is translated as CASRPGVLDYGYTF.

This chain joins TRBV7-2 and TRBJ1-6, with unresolved D. The CDR3 runs 17 residues. Germline values: CDR1 SGHTA, CDR2 FQGNSA. Trimming pared 5 bases from V and 10 bases from J, leaving 24 bases between. The CDR3 region is CASSLDVGIRSGSPLHF. CDR3 DNA: TGTGCCAGCAGCCTGGACGTTGGCATACGTTCGGGGTCACCCCTCCACTTT.

The rearrangement joins TRBV13 to TRBJ2-3, with 7 nucleotides matching TRBD2. The CDR3 is 13 amino acids. Trimming cost V 6 bases and J 3 bases; bases outside gene matches: 3. CDR1 is PRHDT and CDR2 is FYEKMQ in the germline V gene (reference sequence). The CDR3 reads CASSGGGTDTQYF. Here the CDR3 DNA reads TGTGCCAGCAGTGGGGGGGGTACAGATACGCAGTATTTT.

The chain links TRBV27 to TRBJ2-7, with 11 bases aligning to TRBD1. V trimming: 5 bases; J trimming: 3 bases; junction bases outside the gene matches: 9. There are 16 residues in the CDR3. CDR1 and CDR2 (germline): MNHEY, SMNVEV (reference sequence). The CDR3 DNA reads as TGTGCCAGCAGTCCACCGGGGACAGGGGGTTACTACGAGCAGTACTTC. Its translation: CASSPPGTGGYYEQYF.

This clone was seen a few times. The V gene is TRBV6-1, the J gene TRBJ1-2; possibly TRBD1 for D (5 bases). Germline CDR1 and CDR2: MNHNS and SASEGT. V was clipped by 6 bases and J by 1 base, with 12 bases between them. This CDR3 region has 14 residues. CDR3 sequence: CASRRAGGNYGYTF. The CDR3 coding sequence is TGTGCCAGCAGGAGGGCGGGGGGTAACTATGGCTACACCTTC.

This clone was seen a handful of times. The V and J genes are TRBV4-2 and TRBJ1-4; D gene uncertain. The V end lost 0 bases, the J end lost 5 bases, and 7 bases lay between the germline ends. The CDR3 spans 14 residues. Germline V gene sequence: CDR1 LGHNA, CDR2 YNFKEQ. CDR3 nucleotides: TGTGCCAGCAGCCAAGAGGTGGCAAATGAAAAACTGTTTTTT. As protein: CASSQEVANEKLFF.

The chain carries TRBV19 and TRBJ1-1; weak D call: TRBD1 (5 bases). V was clipped by 4 bases and J by 6 bases, with 12 bases between them. Germline V gives CDR1 LNHDA, CDR2 SQIVND (reference sequence). The CDR3 loop spans 13 amino acids. In DNA, the CDR3 is TGTGCCAGTAGTAATCAGGGAATCTCTGAAGCTTTCTTT. Its translation: CASSNQGISEAFF.

In the case of this clone: This sample includes further DNA sequences coding for the same CDR3. The chain links TRBV7-8 to TRBJ1-2; D is perhaps TRBD1 (6 bases). Germline V lookup: CDR1 SGHVS, CDR2 FQNEAQ. V was pared by 5 bases and J by 2 bases, with 9 bases between. The length of the CDR3 is 13 residues. This CDR3 reads CASSPGQNYGYTF. The CDR3 nucleotides read TGTGCCAGCAGCCCTGGACAGAACTATGGCTACACCTTC.

The V call is TRBV6-1, the J call TRBJ1-5; TRBD1 matches 9 bases. Trimming removed 4 bases from V and 1 base from J; junction bases left unmatched: 14. CDR1 MNHNS and CDR2 SASEGT come from the germline V gene. The CDR3 has 19 residues. CDR3 DNA: TGTGCCAGCAGTGGGGCCGGGACAGGGTCCTCATGGAGCAATCAGCCCCAGCATTTT. It specifies CASSGAGTGSSWSNQPQHF.

V usage is TRBV11-2 and J usage is TRBJ2-7; TRBD2 agrees at 9 bases. V dropped 0 bases and J dropped 12; count of bases not matched to a gene: 21. The germline CDR1 and CDR2 sequences are SGHAT and FQNNGV. This CDR3 region has 18 residues. The CDR3, as DNA: TGTGCCAGCAGCTTAGATATAGGCGGGGGGGCCCCCCTAAGAGGTGTGTACTTC. It translates to CASSLDIGGGAPLRGVYF.

This chain connects TRBV6-6 to TRBJ1-5, with TRBD1 as a possible D gene (5 bases). The CDR3 loop spans 14 amino acids. The V end lost 4 bases, the J end lost 6 bases, and 13 bases lay between the germline ends. Germline-derived CDR1 and CDR2 are MNHNY and SVGAGI (reference sequence). DNA for the CDR3: TGTGCCAGCAGTTTTCGTGGGGGAGGTCAGCCCCAGCATTTT. It codes for CASSFRGGGQPQHF.

This sequence joins TRBV6-5 and TRBJ2-7; TRBD2 matches 11 bases. Germline CDR1 and CDR2: MNHEY and SVGAGI. The length of the CDR3 is 14 residues. The junction had 0 bases not matched to a gene; V was cut back by 4 bases and J by 1 base. CDR3 amino acids: CASSSSGGSYEQYF. The CDR3 DNA is TGTGCCAGCAGTTCTAGCGGGGGGTCCTACGAGCAGTACTTC.

The CDR3, as DNA: TGTGCCAGCAGCTTAGGACAGGCAATCCATGAGCAGTTCTTC. Translated, it gives CASSLGQAIHEQFF. The chain uses TRBV7-9 and TRBJ2-1; D is perhaps TRBD1 (6 bases). Germline-derived CDR1 and CDR2 are SEHNR and FQNEAQ (reference sequence). With 1 base removed from V and 8 bases from J, the gap between germline ends came to 12 bases. The CDR3 sequence is 14 residues long.